The 11 T cell receptor beta chains in this list originate from one sample, sequenced in a study of blood T cell repertoires in COVID-19. Repertoires were generated with immunoSEQ multiplex PCR, while TCRdb's copy carries only in-frame clones and drops some. The repertoire holds tens of thousands of clones, with around four fifths as singletons. Input material: peripheral blood. These receptors were obtained from a human donor with acute or convalescent COVID-19. The donor label of this sample is uncertain.

The gene calls are TRBV15 and TRBJ2-2; D may be TRBD1 (6 bases). V lost 1 base, J lost 4 bases, and 10 bases lay in between. CDR3 size: 15 residues. Germline V gene sequence: CDR1 LNHNV, CDR2 YYDKDF (reference sequence). CDR3 nucleotide sequence: TGTGCCACCAGCAGAGGACGAGGGGGCACCGGGGAGCTGTTTTTT. As protein: CATSRGRGGTGELFF.

The genes are TRBV19 and TRBJ1-3, with 8 bases that match TRBD1. CDR3 size: 16 residues. Germline loops: CDR1 LNHDA, CDR2 SQIVND (reference sequence). V was pared by 7 bases and J by 0 bases, with 8 bases of the junction left unmatched. CDR3 sequence reads: CASNLGQGRSGNTIYF. The CDR3 DNA reads as TGTGCCAGTAATCTCGGACAGGGCCGCTCTGGAAACACCATATATTTT.

This sequence joins TRBV28 and TRBJ2-5; 8 bases match TRBD2. Germline CDR1 MDHEN, CDR2 SYDVKM. The CDR3 is 12 residues long. The V segment lost 9 bases and the J segment 4 bases; nucleotides outside the gene matches: 4. CDR3 bases: TGTGCCAGGAGCGGGGGCGTAGAGACCCAGTACTTC. This sequence encodes CARSGGVETQYF. Combining the CDR3 with reference TRBV28 and TRBJ2-5 gives the whole variable domain DVKVTQSSRYLVKRTGEKVFLECVQDMDHENMFWYRQDPGLGLRLIYFSYDVKMKEKGDIPEGYSVSREKKERFSLILESASTNQTSMYLCARSGGVETQYFGPGTRLLVL.

For the CDR3, the DNA is TGTGCCAGTAGTATGGCAACAGGGTCCGAGCAGTACTTC. The encoded protein is CASSMATGSEQYF. J is TRBJ2-7 and V is TRBV19, with a tentative D call TRBD1 (6 bases). The CDR3 loop spans 13 amino acids. V gave up 3 bases and J gave up 6 bases, with 12 bases separating them. Germline CDR1 is LNHDA and CDR2 is SQIVND (reference sequence).

This chain connects TRBV11-3 to TRBJ1-3; D not certain. This CDR3 region has 14 residues. V lost 3 bases to trimming and J lost 0 bases, with 6 bases between them. Germline loops: CDR1 SGHNT, CDR2 YENEEA. The CDR3 spells CASSFTTSGNTIYF. The CDR3 DNA follows: TGTGCCAGCAGCTTCACAACCTCTGGAAACACCATATATTTT. Looking up the rest from reference TRBV11-3 and TRBJ1-3 gives the full variable domain: EAGVVQSPRYKIIEKKQPVAFWCNPISGHNTLYWYLQNLGQGPELLIRYENEEAVDDSQLPKDRFSAERLKGVDSTLKIQPAELGDSAVYLCASSFTTSGNTIYFGEGSWLTVV.

The rearrangement uses TRBV10-3 and TRBJ1-2, with D uncertain. The CDR3 has 14 residues. Trimming took 4 bases from V and 2 from J, leaving 11 bases between them. The germline V gene has CDR1 ENHRY and CDR2 SYGVKD. The CDR3 loop is CAISGATQNYGYTF. Here the CDR3 DNA reads TGTGCCATCAGTGGGGCAACCCAAAACTATGGCTACACCTTC.

The V and J genes are TRBV7-9 and TRBJ1-1; D uncertain. The V gene's germline CDR1 is SEHNR and CDR2 FQNEAQ (reference sequence). This CDR3 comprises 15 residues. V lost 4 bases and J lost 1, with 13 bases in between. This CDR3 reads CASSSGPLWNTEAFF. In nucleotides, the CDR3 is TGTGCCAGCAGCTCTGGGCCCCTCTGGAACACTGAAGCTTTCTTT.

This chain uses TRBV7-9 with TRBJ2-5; the D is unclear. This CDR3 is built from 11 residues. In germline, CDR1 is SEHNR, CDR2 FQNEAQ (reference sequence). Trimming pared 6 bases from V and 2 bases from J, leaving 4 bases between. The CDR3 is CASSRQETQYF. CDR3 DNA sequence: TGTGCCAGCAGTCGGCAAGAGACCCAGTACTTC.

The chain carries TRBV28 and TRBJ2-7, with a weak D call TRBD1 (6 bases). CDR1 and CDR2 from the germline V gene are MDHEN and SYDVKM. The CDR3 covers 15 residues. V dropped 4 bases and J dropped 0 bases, with 13 bases sitting between them. CDR3 bases: TGTGCCAGCAGTTCTACAGGGATGAGCTCCTACGAGCAGTACTTC. Protein product: CASSSTGMSSYEQYF. The full variable domain, its missing parts supplied by reference TRBV28 and TRBJ2-7, is DVKVTQSSRYLVKRTGEKVFLECVQDMDHENMFWYRQDPGLGLRLIYFSYDVKMKEKGDIPEGYSVSREKKERFSLILESASTNQTSMYLCASSSTGMSSYEQYFGPGTRLTVT.

This rearrangement joins TRBV4-2 to TRBJ2-7; the D gene is possibly TRBD2 (6 bases). Germline V gene data show CDR1 as LGHNA and CDR2 as YNFKEQ. The length of the CDR3 is 14 residues. The ends were cut back, 2 bases at V and 7 bases at J, with 15 bases in the middle. CDR3 DNA sequence: TGTGCCAGCAGCCAAAAACCGGCCGGGGGAGAGCAGTACTTC. It codes for CASSQKPAGGEQYF.

The chain uses TRBV5-1 and TRBJ1-5; D unclear. CDR1 and CDR2 (germline): SGHRS, YFSETQ. This CDR3 has 15 amino acids. V was cut by 0 bases and J by 0 bases, with 7 bases left in between. CDR3 region: CASSLVPDSNQPQHF. The CDR3 DNA is TGCGCCAGCAGCTTGGTGCCAGATAGCAATCAGCCCCAGCATTTT. Full variable domain (rest looked up from reference TRBV5-1 and TRBJ1-5): KAGVTQTPRYLIKTRGQQVTLSCSPISGHRSVSWYQQTPGQGLQFLFEYFSETQRNKGNFPGRFSGRQFSNSRSEMNVSTLELGDSALYLCASSLVPDSNQPQHFGDGTRLSIL.